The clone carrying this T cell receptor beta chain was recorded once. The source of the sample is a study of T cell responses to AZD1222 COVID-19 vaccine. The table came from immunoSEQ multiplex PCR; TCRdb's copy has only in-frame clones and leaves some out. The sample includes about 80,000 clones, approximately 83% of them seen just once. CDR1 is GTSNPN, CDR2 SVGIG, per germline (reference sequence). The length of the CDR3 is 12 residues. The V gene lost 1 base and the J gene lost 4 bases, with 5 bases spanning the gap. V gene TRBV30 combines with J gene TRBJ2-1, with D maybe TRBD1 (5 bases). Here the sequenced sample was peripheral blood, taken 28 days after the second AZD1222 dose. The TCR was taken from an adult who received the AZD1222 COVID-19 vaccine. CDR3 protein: CAWSGQYNEQFF. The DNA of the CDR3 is TGTGCCTGGAGTGGACAGTACAATGAGCAGTTCTTC.